The 4 T cell receptor beta chains presented below share a single source sample, sequenced in a study of patients and donors after allogeneic stem cell transplantation. TCRdb reprocessed the RT-PCR reads with MiXCR, giving one entry per CDR3 protein. Of about 12,000 distinct CDR3 sequences listed, 25% are singletons. Sequencing was performed on blood, either unsorted or a sorted T cell fraction (not recorded which). These receptors all come from a human donor who was either an allogeneic HSCT recipient or a stem cell or donor lymphocyte infusion donor (not recorded which). It is not recorded whose cells these are; they may come from a transplant donor.

The chain is built from TRBV12-3 or TRBV12-4 and TRBJ1-2; 11 nucleotides line up with TRBD1. V dropped 6 bases and J dropped 8; count of bases not matched to a gene: 5. The CDR3 sequence is 13 residues long. The CDR3 sequence is CASSLGTGGGYTF. The DNA of the CDR3 is TGTGCCAGCAGCCTCGGGACAGGGGGAGGCTACACCTTC.

The genes are TRBV21-1 and TRBJ2-7; TRBD1 is taken as the D call from the table, unchecked against the DNA. TRBV21-1 is annotated as a pseudogene. The CDR3 runs 13 residues. In DNA, the CDR3 is TGTGCCAGCAGCCTTATGACAGGGGTCGAGCAGTACTTC. As protein: CASSLMTGVEQYF.

This rearrangement joins TRBV12-3 or TRBV12-4 to TRBJ1-5, with TRBD1 as a possible D gene (5 bases). The length of the CDR3 is 13 residues. Trimming cost V 4 bases and J 12 bases, with 16 bases left between them. CDR3 amino acids: CASSSARGTLQHF. The CDR3 DNA reads TGTGCCAGCAGTTCCGCCCGGGGCACACTCCAGCATTTT.

This clonotype was seen only a few times. The J gene is TRBJ1-1, the V gene TRBV6-2 or TRBV6-3, with 8 bases identical to TRBD1. Germline lookup yields CDR1 MNHEY and CDR2 SVGEGT. J lost 4 bases, V lost 5 bases, and 6 bases had no gene match. This CDR3 spans 14 amino acids. CDR3 loop: CASSLDRVVTEAFF. The CDR3 nucleotides are TGTGCCAGCAGTCTGGACAGGGTAGTCACTGAAGCTTTCTTT.